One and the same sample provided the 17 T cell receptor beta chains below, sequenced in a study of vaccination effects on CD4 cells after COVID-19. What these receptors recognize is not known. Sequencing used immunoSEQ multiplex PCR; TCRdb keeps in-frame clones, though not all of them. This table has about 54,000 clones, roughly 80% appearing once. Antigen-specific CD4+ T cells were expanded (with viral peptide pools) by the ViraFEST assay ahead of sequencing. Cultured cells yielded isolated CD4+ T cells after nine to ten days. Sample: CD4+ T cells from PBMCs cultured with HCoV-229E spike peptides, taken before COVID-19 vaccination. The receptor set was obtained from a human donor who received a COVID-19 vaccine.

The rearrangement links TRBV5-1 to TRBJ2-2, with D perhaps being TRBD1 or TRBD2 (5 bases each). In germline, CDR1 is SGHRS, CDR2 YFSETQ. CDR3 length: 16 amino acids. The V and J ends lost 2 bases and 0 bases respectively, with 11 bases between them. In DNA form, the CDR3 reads TGCGCCAGCAGCTTCAGAGGGGAAACGAACACCGGGGAGCTGTTTTTT. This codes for CASSFRGETNTGELFF.

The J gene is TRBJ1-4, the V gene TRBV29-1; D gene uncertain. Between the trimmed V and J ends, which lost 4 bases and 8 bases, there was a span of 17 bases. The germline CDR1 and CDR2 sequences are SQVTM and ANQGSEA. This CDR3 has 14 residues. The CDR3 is CSVGDTSRGEKLFF. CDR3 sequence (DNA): TGCAGCGTTGGTGACACCTCCCGGGGAGAAAAACTGTTTTTT. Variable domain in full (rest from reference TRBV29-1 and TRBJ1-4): SAVISQKPSRDICQRGTSLTIQCQVDSQVTMMFWYRQQPGQSLTLIATANQGSEATYESGFVIDKFPISRPNLTFSTLTVSNMSPEDSSIYLCSVGDTSRGEKLFFGSGTQLSVL.

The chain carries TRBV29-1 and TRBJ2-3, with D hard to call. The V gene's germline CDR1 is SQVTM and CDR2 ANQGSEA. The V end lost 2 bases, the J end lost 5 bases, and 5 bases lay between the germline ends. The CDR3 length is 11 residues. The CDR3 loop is CSVEQLDTQYF. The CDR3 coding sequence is TGCAGCGTTGAACAATTAGATACGCAGTATTTT.

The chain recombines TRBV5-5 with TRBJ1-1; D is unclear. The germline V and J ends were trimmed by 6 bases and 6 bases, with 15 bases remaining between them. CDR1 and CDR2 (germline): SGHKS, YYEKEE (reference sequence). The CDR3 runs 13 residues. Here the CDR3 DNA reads TGTGCCAGCACCGTCACCCAGGTTTCTGAAGCTTTCTTT. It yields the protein CASTVTQVSEAFF.

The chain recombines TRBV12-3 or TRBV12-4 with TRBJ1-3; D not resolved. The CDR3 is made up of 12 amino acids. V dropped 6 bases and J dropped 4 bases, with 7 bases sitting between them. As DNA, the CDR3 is TGTGCCAGCAGCACGGAAGGAAACACCATATATTTT. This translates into CASSTEGNTIYF.

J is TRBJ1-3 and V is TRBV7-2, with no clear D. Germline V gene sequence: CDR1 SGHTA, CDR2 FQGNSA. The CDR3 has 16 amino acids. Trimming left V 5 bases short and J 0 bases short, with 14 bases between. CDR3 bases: TGTGCCAGCAGCCCCTCGTTAACTAGCTCTGGAAACACCATATATTTT. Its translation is CASSPSLTSSGNTIYF.

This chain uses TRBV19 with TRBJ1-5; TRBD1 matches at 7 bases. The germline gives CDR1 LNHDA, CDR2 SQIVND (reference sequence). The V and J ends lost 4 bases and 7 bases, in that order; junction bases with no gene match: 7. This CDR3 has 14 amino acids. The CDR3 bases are TGTGCCAGTAGTACCGACAGGGATTGGCAGCCCCAGCATTTT. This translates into CASSTDRDWQPQHF. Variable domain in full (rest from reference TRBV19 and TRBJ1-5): DGGITQSPKYLFRKEGQNVTLSCEQNLNHDAMYWYRQDPGQGLRLIYYSQIVNDFQKGDIAEGYSVSREKKESFPLTVTSAQKNPTAFYLCASSTDRDWQPQHFGDGTRLSIL.

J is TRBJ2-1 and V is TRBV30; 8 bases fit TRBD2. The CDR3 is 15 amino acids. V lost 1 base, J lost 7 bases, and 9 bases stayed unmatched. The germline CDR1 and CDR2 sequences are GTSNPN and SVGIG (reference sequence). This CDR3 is CAWSAILAGRNEQFF. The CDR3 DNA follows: TGTGCCTGGAGTGCCATTTTAGCGGGGAGGAATGAGCAGTTCTTC.

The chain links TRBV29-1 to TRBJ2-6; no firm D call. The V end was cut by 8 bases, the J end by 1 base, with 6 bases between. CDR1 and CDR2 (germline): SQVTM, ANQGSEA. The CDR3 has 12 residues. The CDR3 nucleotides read TGCAGCTTCGAGTCTGGGGCCAACGTCCTGACTTTC. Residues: CSFESGANVLTF.

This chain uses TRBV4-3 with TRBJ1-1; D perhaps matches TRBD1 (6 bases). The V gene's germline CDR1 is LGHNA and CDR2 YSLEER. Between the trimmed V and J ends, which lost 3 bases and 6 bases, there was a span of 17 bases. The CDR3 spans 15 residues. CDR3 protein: CASSQATGRGPEAFF. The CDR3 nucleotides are TGCGCCAGCAGCCAGGCCACTGGTCGGGGGCCTGAAGCTTTCTTT.

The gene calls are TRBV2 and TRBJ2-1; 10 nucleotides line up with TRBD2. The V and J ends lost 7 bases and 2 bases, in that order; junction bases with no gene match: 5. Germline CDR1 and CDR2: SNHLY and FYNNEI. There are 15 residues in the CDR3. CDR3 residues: CASKKAGGPYNEQFF. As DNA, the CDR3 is TGTGCCAGCAAGAAAGCGGGGGGGCCCTACAATGAGCAGTTCTTC.

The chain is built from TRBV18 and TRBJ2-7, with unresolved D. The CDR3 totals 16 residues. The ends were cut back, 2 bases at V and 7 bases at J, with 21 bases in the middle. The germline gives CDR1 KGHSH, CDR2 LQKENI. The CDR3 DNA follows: TGTGCCAGCTCACCAAGCGCTAACCGTTTCGTGGGGGAGCAGTACGTC. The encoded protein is CASSPSANRFVGEQYV.

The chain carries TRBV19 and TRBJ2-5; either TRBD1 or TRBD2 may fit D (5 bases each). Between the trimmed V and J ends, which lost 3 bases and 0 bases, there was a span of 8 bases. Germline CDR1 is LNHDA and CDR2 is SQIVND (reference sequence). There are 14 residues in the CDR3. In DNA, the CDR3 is TGTGCCAGTAGTATGTTGGGGGACCAAGAGACCCAGTACTTC. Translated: CASSMLGDQETQYF.

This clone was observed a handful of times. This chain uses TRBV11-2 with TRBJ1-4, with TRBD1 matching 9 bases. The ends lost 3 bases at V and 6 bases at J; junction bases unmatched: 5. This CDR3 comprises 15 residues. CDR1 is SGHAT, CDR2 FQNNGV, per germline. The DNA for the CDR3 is TGTGCCAGCAGCTTCGTGACAGGGGGATATGAAAAACTGTTTTTT. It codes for CASSFVTGGYEKLFF.

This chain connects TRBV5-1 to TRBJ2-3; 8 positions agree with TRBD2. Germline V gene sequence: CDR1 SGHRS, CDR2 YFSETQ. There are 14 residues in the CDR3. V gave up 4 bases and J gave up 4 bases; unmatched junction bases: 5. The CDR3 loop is CASSPGLVSDTQYF. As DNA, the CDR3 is TGCGCCAGCAGCCCGGGACTAGTTTCAGATACGCAGTATTTT.

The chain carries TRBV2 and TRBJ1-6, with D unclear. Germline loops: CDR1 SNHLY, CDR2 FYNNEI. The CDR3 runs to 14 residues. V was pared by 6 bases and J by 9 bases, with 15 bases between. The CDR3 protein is CASRPENNVSPLHF. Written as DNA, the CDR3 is TGTGCCAGCAGGCCCGAGAATAACGTTTCACCCCTCCACTTT.

The CDR3 DNA is TGTGCCAGCGGAAGGGACAGGCCGAACGGCGAAAAACTGTTTTTT. Translating gives CASGRDRPNGEKLFF. The chain recombines TRBV2 with TRBJ1-4; TRBD1 aligns across 8 bases. V trimming: 8 bases; J trimming: 8 bases; junction bases outside the gene matches: 13. This CDR3 contains 15 residues. Germline V CDR1 and CDR2: SNHLY, FYNNEI.